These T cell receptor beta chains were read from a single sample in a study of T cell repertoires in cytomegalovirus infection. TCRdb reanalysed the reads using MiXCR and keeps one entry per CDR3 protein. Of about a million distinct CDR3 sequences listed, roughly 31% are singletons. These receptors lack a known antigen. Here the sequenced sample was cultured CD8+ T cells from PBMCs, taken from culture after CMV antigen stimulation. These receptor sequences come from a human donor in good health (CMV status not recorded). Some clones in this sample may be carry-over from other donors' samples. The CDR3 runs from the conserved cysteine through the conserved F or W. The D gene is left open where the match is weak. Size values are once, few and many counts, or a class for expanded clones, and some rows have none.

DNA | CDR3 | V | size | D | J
TGTGCCAGCAGCACGTCCGGGACAGGGAATCCCGAGCAGTTCTTC | CASSTSGTGNPEQFF | TRBV7-6 | many | TRBD1 | TRBJ2-1
TGTGCCAGCAGCTTCCGGGACAGGTACGAGCAGTTCTTC | CASSFRDRYEQFF | TRBV7-9 | few | TRBD1 | TRBJ2-1
TGTGCCACCAGTTTCAGGGCGAACACCGGGGAGCTGTTTTTT | CATSFRANTGELFF | TRBV24-1 | NA | NA | TRBJ2-2
TGTGCCAGCAGCCTGGGACTTCCAAGCAATCAGCCCCAGCATTTT | CASSLGLPSNQPQHF | TRBV27 | NA | NA | TRBJ1-5
TGTGCCAGCAGTTTACTAGGGGTTGCTGAAAAACTGTTTTTT | CASSLLGVAEKLFF | TRBV12-3/TRBV12-4 | many | NA | TRBJ1-4
TGTGCCAGCAGCTTAATGACCAAAAACATTCAGTACTTC | CASSLMTKNIQYF | TRBV7-9 | few | NA | TRBJ2-4
TGTGCCAACAACGCTAGCGGGGGAACGGCGTCCTACGAGCAGTACTTC | CANNASGGTASYEQYF | TRBV6-5 | once | TRBD2 | TRBJ2-7
TGTGCCAGCAGCTTGGTCGAGAGACCCGAGCAGTACTTC | CASSLVERPEQYF | TRBV5-5 | NA | NA | TRBJ2-7
TGTGCCAGCAGCTCGACGTTAGGGGCCAACTATGGCTACACCTTC | CASSSTLGANYGYTF | TRBV7-9 | few | NA | TRBJ1-2
TGTGCCAGCAGTTTCAGGGGGCGAGTGAATCAGCCCCAGCATTTT | CASSFRGRVNQPQHF | TRBV27 | many | TRBD1 | TRBJ1-5
TGTGCCAGGTTACAGGGAACCTTAAACTATGGCTACACCTTC | CARLQGTLNYGYTF | TRBV2 | NA | NA | TRBJ1-2
TGTGCCAGTAGCATAGGCAGGGGAGGGAATCAGCCCCAGCATTTT | CASSIGRGGNQPQHF | TRBV19 | NA | NA | TRBJ1-5
TGCGCCAGCAGCTTGGCTATGGGGCTAAACTATGGCTACACCTTC | CASSLAMGLNYGYTF | TRBV5-1 | once | NA | TRBJ1-2
TGTGCCAGCATGTCGGGGGGGCTGGATGAGCAGTTCTTC | CASMSGGLDEQFF | TRBV7-4 | NA | TRBD2 | TRBJ2-1
TGTGCCAGCAGTTACTACGCCCGAGAGGTACACACAGATACGCAGTATTTT | CASSYYAREVHTDTQYF | TRBV6-5 | few | NA | TRBJ2-3
TGTGCCAGTAGTGCCCAGGCCAGGGGACACACTGAAGCTTTCTTT | CASSAQARGHTEAFF | TRBV19 | NA | NA | TRBJ1-1
TGTGCCAGCAACCCTAATTACACCTTC | CASNPNYTF | TRBV6-6 | few | NA | TRBJ1-2
TGTGCCAGCAACGGGAGGGGGACCTACAATGAGCAGTTCTTC | CASNGRGTYNEQFF | TRBV7-9 | NA | TRBD2 | TRBJ2-1
TGTGCCAGCAGCTTAAGGCCTAGCGGGGGACCTTACTACAATGAGCAGTTCTTC | CASSLRPSGGPYYNEQFF | TRBV7-2 | NA | TRBD2 | TRBJ2-1
TGTGCCAGCAGTTCTGGCCATCACCGGCTATTT | CASSSGHHRLF | TRBV7-9 | few | NA | TRBJ2-3
TGTGCCAGCGGTCCGGGACGGAAGAACTATGGCTACACCTTC | CASGPGRKNYGYTF | TRBV7-6 | few | NA | TRBJ1-2
TGCGCCAGCAGCCAAGACGGCGATGCGAGCAATCAGCCCCAGCATTTT | CASSQDGDASNQPQHF | TRBV4-3 | NA | NA | TRBJ1-5
TGCGCCAGCAGCCAAGTAGAGGTTCAGAACACTGAAGCTTTCTTT | CASSQVEVQNTEAFF | TRBV4-1 | NA | NA | TRBJ1-1
TGCGCCAGCAGCGCGGCCGGGACAGGGGTGGAGACCCAGTACTTC | CASSAAGTGVETQYF | TRBV5-1 | NA | TRBD1 | TRBJ2-5
TGTGCCAGCAGAGACCTGCCGGGGGCCTACAATGAGCAGTTCTTC | CASRDLPGAYNEQFF | TRBV6-2/TRBV6-3 | many | NA | TRBJ2-1
TGTGCCAGCTGGCGGGCGGCTAGCGGGGGCACAGATACGCAGTATTTT | CASWRAASGGTDTQYF | TRBV2 | NA | TRBD2 | TRBJ2-3
TGTGCCAGCAGTTTAGGGGGAGGAAAGTACACAGATACGCAGTATTTT | CASSLGGGKYTDTQYF | TRBV12-3/TRBV12-4 | NA | NA | TRBJ2-3
TGTGCCAGCAGTTCATCTAGCGCGAACTACAATGAGCAGTTCTTC | CASSSSSANYNEQFF | TRBV6-5 | NA | NA | TRBJ2-1
TGTGCCAGCAGTGAATTTCCAACACTAGTGGCACGCACAGATACGCAGTATTTT | CASSEFPTLVARTDTQYF | TRBV25-1 | NA | NA | TRBJ2-3
TGTGCCAGCAGTCCATCCCCAGCGGGGGGAGAGACCCAGTACTTC | CASSPSPAGGETQYF | TRBV5-3 | NA | TRBD2 | TRBJ2-5
TGTGCCAGCAGTTACACGGGCGTCAGACCGAACACCGGGGAGCTGTTTTTT | CASSYTGVRPNTGELFF | TRBV6-2/TRBV6-3 | once | NA | TRBJ2-2
TGCAGTGCTAGACCGGACAGGGTAGGCCATGAGCAGTTCTTC | CSARPDRVGHEQFF | TRBV20-1 | once | TRBD1 | TRBJ2-1
TGTGCCAGTAGTATAGATCACCCCCCGGTTGAGGGTGAAGCTTTCTTT | CASSIDHPPVEGEAFF | TRBV19 | NA | NA | TRBJ1-1
TGTGCCAGCAGTTCGACAGGGGGCCGTGGAGAGACCCAGTACTTC | CASSSTGGRGETQYF | TRBV6-1 | NA | TRBD1 | TRBJ2-5
TGCGCCAGCAGCCAAGATACAGCGCAACAAGAGACCCAGTACTTC | CASSQDTAQQETQYF | TRBV4-3 | few | NA | TRBJ2-5
TGTGCCACCGGGGGGACCGGGGACAATGAGCAGTTCTTC | CATGGTGDNEQFF | TRBV9 | NA | TRBD2 | TRBJ2-1
TGTGCCAGCGGCCGCTGGGTCCACGAGCAGTACTTC | CASGRWVHEQYF | TRBV7-8 | few | NA | TRBJ2-7
TGCGCCAGCTGGGGGGGTCCCTACAATGAGCAGTTCTTC | CASWGGPYNEQFF | TRBV5-1 | NA | TRBD2 | TRBJ2-1
TGCGCCAGCAGGACCTCCATGGATGGGGGGAGTACTGAAGCTTTCTTT | CASRTSMDGGSTEAFF | TRBV5-1 | NA | NA | TRBJ1-1
TGTGCCAGCAGCTTAAGGGACAGGCTCGGTGGCTACACCTTC | CASSLRDRLGGYTF | TRBV5-4 | NA | TRBD1 | TRBJ1-2
TGTGCCAGCAGCTTAGCGGGGGCAGGGATCGATGAGCAGTTCTTC | CASSLAGAGIDEQFF | TRBV7-8 | many | NA | TRBJ2-1
TGTGCCAGCAGCCACCCAGGGGGGGCGAACACCGGGGAGCTGTTTTTT | CASSHPGGANTGELFF | TRBV4-1 | few | NA | TRBJ2-2
TGCAGCGGAAGCATATGGGACACCAGCACAGATACGCAGTATTTT | CSGSIWDTSTDTQYF | TRBV29-1 | NA | NA | TRBJ2-3
TGTGCCAGCAGATCCAGGTTGAAGTTCTTC | CASRSRLKFF | TRBV7-9 | NA | NA | TRBJ2-1
TGTGCCAGCAGCGGAAGGGGGGAATGGGCCGGCGAGCAGTACTTC | CASSGRGEWAGEQYF | TRBV7-6 | NA | NA | TRBJ2-7
TGTGCCAGCAGGCCGGGACTAGCGGGGCCAGCGAACACCGGGGAGCTGTTTTTT | CASRPGLAGPANTGELFF | TRBV5-4 | NA | TRBD2 | TRBJ2-2
TGTGCCGGTTCGCCCCCTGGGGCCAACGTCCTGACTTTC | CAGSPPGANVLTF | TRBV7-6 | NA | NA | TRBJ2-6
TGTGCCAGCAGCTTAGCGTCCGGGGAAACAGACATTCAGTACTTC | CASSLASGETDIQYF | TRBV7-6 | few | NA | TRBJ2-4
TGTGCCAGCACCGGGGTTCGGGACAGGGACACTCAGCCCCAGCATTTT | CASTGVRDRDTQPQHF | TRBV28 | few | TRBD1 | TRBJ1-5
TGTGCCAGCAGCCAAGATATGGTTGCTAGCGGACGCCAAGAGACCCAGTACTTC | CASSQDMVASGRQETQYF | TRBV4-2 | few | TRBD2 | TRBJ2-5
TGTGCCAGCAGCTTAGACCCCGGGACTAGCACAGATACGCAGTATTTT | CASSLDPGTSTDTQYF | TRBV7-2 | many | NA | TRBJ2-3